This TCR beta chain was profiled in a study of graft-versus-host responses after intestinal transplantation. Study at large: Among the recipients, all got anti-thymocyte globulin induction and then tacrolimus and steroids for two to four years.

V was pared by 6 bases and J by 2 bases, with 4 bases of the junction left unmatched. The CDR3 extends over 14 amino acids. Germline values: CDR1 KGHSH, CDR2 LQKENI. Produced via immunoSEQ multiplex PCR; TCRdb's table is partial and in-frame only. This sample has more than 20,000 clones; approximately 92% occur once, and the top ten carry approximately 4.9%. This clonotype originated in a human patient who received an intestinal transplant, so some T cells may come from the graft donor. This specimen was PBMCs, taken roughly 64 days after intestinal transplantation. The V and J genes are TRBV18 and TRBJ2-4; 7 nucleotides agree with TRBD1. DNA for the CDR3: TGTGCCAGCTCTGAGGGGGCGTCCAAAAACATTCAGTACTTC. Amino acid sequence: CASSEGASKNIQYF.